The table lists the clone carrying this TCR beta chain with many counts. No antigen is known for it. The sample comes from a study of human T cells and chemical hapten exposure. Overall study context: Sensitization was performed using 2% DPC on a roughly 2 cm by roughly 2 cm upper inner arm skin site. Throughout a study of 20 to 30 weeks, patients underwent weekly scalp administration of diphenylcyclopropenone doses.

Study-level findings and limits: Expanded TCRs created a significantly greater count of big CDR3 similarity clusters than controls did.

Time point given: patch test 1, 2 weeks after DPC sensitization. Indicated treatment: therapeutic diphenylcyclopropenone sensitization with weekly scalp DPC. In the study's own analysis: Counts of TCRs in each sample centred on a median of roughly 89,000 and extended from about 20,000 to 690,000. TCRdb passed the RACE reads through MiXCR, listing each CDR3 protein once. The V and J calls shown here were made by TCRdb, not taken from the authors' results. Of under 450,000 distinct CDR3 sequences detected, 4.8% appear once; the ten largest clones hold under 3%. The receptor was isolated from a woman aged 45-65 years with alopecia areata. Some clones in this sample may be carry-over from other donors' samples. The specimen comprised whole blood, sampled in connection with sensitization to the hapten diphenylcyclopropenone (DPC).

The CDR3 loop reads CATIPGGWADTEAFF. In DNA, the CDR3 is TGTGCCACCATCCCGGGAGGGTGGGCCGACACTGAAGCTTTCTTT. The chain recombines TRBV6-1 with TRBJ1-1; D remains ambiguous. The CDR3 length is 15 residues. V was clipped by 10 bases and J by 3 bases, with 21 bases between them. Germline CDR1 reads MNHNS; CDR2 reads SASEGT.